A single sample gave rise to the 11 T cell receptor beta chains below, sequenced in a study of early T cells in non-severe SARS-CoV-2 infection. MiXCR, applied by TCRdb to the 5' RACE reads, yields one record per CDR3 protein. In the table there are about 100,000 distinct CDR3 sequences, around 14% of which are singletons. What was sequenced was whole blood. All receptors come from an adult who was a healthcare worker with PCR-confirmed SARS-CoV-2 infection or an uninfected control (not recorded which).

This clonotype was observed at least ten times. The chain carries TRBV11-2 and TRBJ1-5; possibly TRBD1 for D (5 bases). Trimming removed 1 base at V and 0 bases at J, with 7 bases between. The CDR3 has 15 residues. Germline CDR1 reads SGHAT; CDR2 reads FQNNGV. The CDR3 DNA reads as TGTGCCAGCAGCTTAGCAGGGTATAGCAATCAGCCCCAGCATTTT. Translating gives CASSLAGYSNQPQHF.

This clonotype turned up a few times. The chain's CDR3 is CASSMDRVTEAFF. The CDR3 bases are TGTGCCAGTAGTATGGACAGGGTCACTGAAGCTTTCTTT. J is TRBJ1-1 and V is TRBV19, with TRBD1 identical over 8 bases. The CDR3 sequence is 13 residues long. Trimming took 3 bases from V and 4 from J; bases not matched to a gene: 1. The V gene's germline CDR1 is LNHDA and CDR2 SQIVND (reference sequence). The entire variable domain, with the rest obtained from reference TRBV19 and TRBJ1-1, is as follows: DGGITQSPKYLFRKEGQNVTLSCEQNLNHDAMYWYRQDPGQGLRLIYYSQIVNDFQKGDIAEGYSVSREKKESFPLTVTSAQKNPTAFYLCASSMDRVTEAFFGQGTRLTVV.

This clonotype was seen a handful of times. The chain joins TRBV18 to TRBJ2-2; unclear D gene. Deletions cut 3 bases from V and 0 bases from J, with 5 bases between. Germline CDR1 reads KGHSH; CDR2 reads LQKENI. This CDR3 comprises 14 residues. The chain's CDR3 is CASSPYTNTGELFF. The CDR3 coding sequence is TGTGCCAGCTCACCCTACACGAACACCGGGGAGCTGTTTTTT.

The CDR3 nucleotides are TGCGCCAGCAGCTACGACAGGGGGAAAGAGACCCAGTACTTC. Its protein is CASSYDRGKETQYF. The genes are TRBV5-1 and TRBJ2-5, with 9 bases that match TRBD1. Trimming took 3 bases from V and 3 from J; bases not matched to a gene: 3. CDR1 is SGHRS and CDR2 is YFSETQ in the germline V gene. The CDR3 is 14 residues long. The full variable domain, with the rest looked up from reference TRBV5-1 and TRBJ2-5, is KAGVTQTPRYLIKTRGQQVTLSCSPISGHRSVSWYQQTPGQGLQFLFEYFSETQRNKGNFPGRFSGRQFSNSRSEMNVSTLELGDSALYLCASSYDRGKETQYFGPGTRLLVL.

This sequence joins TRBV29-1 and TRBJ1-1, with D unresolved. CDR3 length: 13 amino acids. V was shortened by 5 bases and J by 0 bases, with 10 bases between the two germline ends. Germline lookup yields CDR1 SQVTM and CDR2 ANQGSEA. CDR3 loop: CSVRGNLNTEAFF. In nucleotides, the CDR3 is TGCAGCGTTCGTGGCAATCTGAACACTGAAGCTTTCTTT.

The chain joins TRBV7-2 to TRBJ1-6; perhaps TRBD1 as D (5 bases). The CDR3 extends over 16 amino acids. Germline V gene lookup returns CDR1 SGHTA and CDR2 FQGNSA. Deletions cut 2 bases from V and 9 bases from J, with 17 bases between. The CDR3 DNA is TGTGCCAGCAGCTTACGGGCCAAGGGAACAGGTTCACCCCTCCACTTT. This sequence encodes CASSLRAKGTGSPLHF.

The V and J genes are TRBV2 and TRBJ2-7; tentatively, D is TRBD1 or TRBD2 (5 bases each). The length of the CDR3 is 14 residues. In germline, CDR1 is SNHLY, CDR2 FYNNEI. V was clipped by 4 bases and J by 2 bases, with 12 bases between them. As DNA, the CDR3 is TGTGCCAGCAGTGCAGAACGGGGCGCCTACGAGCAGTACTTC. It specifies CASSAERGAYEQYF.

This clonotype was seen repeatedly, ten times or more. The V gene is TRBV6-1, the J gene TRBJ1-2, with 7 bases fitting TRBD1. Looked up from germline, CDR1 is MNHNS and CDR2 is SASEGT. CDR3 size: 14 residues. Trimming at V came to 5 bases and at J to 2 bases, leaving 5 bases not matched to a gene. In DNA, the CDR3 is TGTGCCAGCAGTCTCGGGACAGAAAACTATGGCTACACCTTC. The encoded protein is CASSLGTENYGYTF.

This clonotype was counted many times. The chain uses TRBV10-2 and TRBJ2-2; 11 positions match TRBD2. V dropped 7 bases and J dropped 0; count of bases not matched to a gene: 1. Germline-derived CDR1 and CDR2 are WSHSY and SAAADI. The CDR3 has 15 residues. DNA of the CDR3: TGCGCCAGCAATAGCGGGGGGGCGAACACCGGGGAGCTGTTTTTT. Its translation is CASNSGGANTGELFF.

Concerning this clonotype itself: This sequence may be a read error, since a much larger clone differs from it by one base. This chain connects TRBV11-2 to TRBJ2-2; D might be TRBD2 (5 bases). The germline V gene encodes CDR1 SGHAT and CDR2 FQNNGV. The V end lost 5 bases, the J end lost 0 bases, and 16 bases lay between the germline ends. The CDR3 has 17 amino acids. CDR3 in amino acids: CASSNWRTAANTGELFF. For the CDR3, the DNA is TGTGCCAGCAGCAATTGGAGGACCGCCGCGAACACCGGGGAGCTGTTTTTT.

The table lists this clonotype with many counts. The CDR3 loop reads CASSQESQGIVDEQFF. As DNA, the CDR3 is TGTGCCAGCAGCCAAGAGTCACAGGGAATAGTGGATGAGCAGTTCTTC. V usage is TRBV3-1 and J usage is TRBJ2-1; possible D gene TRBD1, 6 bases. V was pared by 0 bases and J by 8 bases, with 17 bases between. Germline CDR1 LGHDT, CDR2 YNNKEL (reference sequence). The CDR3 contains 16 residues.